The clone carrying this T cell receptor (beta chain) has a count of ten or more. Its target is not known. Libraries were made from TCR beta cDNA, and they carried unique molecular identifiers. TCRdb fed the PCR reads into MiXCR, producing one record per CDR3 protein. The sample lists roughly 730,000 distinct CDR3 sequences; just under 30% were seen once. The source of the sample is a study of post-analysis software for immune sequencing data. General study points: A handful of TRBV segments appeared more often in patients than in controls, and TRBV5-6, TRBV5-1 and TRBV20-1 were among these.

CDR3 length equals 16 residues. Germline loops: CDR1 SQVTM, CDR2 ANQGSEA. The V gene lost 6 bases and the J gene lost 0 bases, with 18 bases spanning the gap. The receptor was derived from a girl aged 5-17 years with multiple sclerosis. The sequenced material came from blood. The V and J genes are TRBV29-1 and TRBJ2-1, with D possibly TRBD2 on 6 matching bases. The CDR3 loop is CSVVSAAGNSYNEQFF. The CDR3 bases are TGCAGCGTCGTCAGTGCGGCGGGGAACTCCTACAATGAGCAGTTCTTC.